The entry below describes one T cell receptor (beta chain). The antigen is undetermined. The sample originates from a study of identical twins. One entry per CDR3 protein results from TCRdb running MiXCR on the 5' RACE reads. Of fewer than 650,000 distinct CDR3 sequences detected, 7% to 7.5% appear once; the ten largest clones hold around 1.6%. Study-wide points: Analyses based on zero insertions could be partly confounded by invariant MAIT and iNKT cells.

The same data also went into a second study, on yellow fever vaccine responses in identical twins. That study reports: Twins' vaccine T cell responses reportedly seemed partly convergent and partly personalized.

The TCR comes from a woman younger than 35 in good health. The sample taken for sequencing was PBMCs.

The CDR3 sequence: CSARVRDSGNTIYF. Here the CDR3 DNA reads TGCAGTGCTAGAGTCAGGGACTCTGGAAACACCATATATTTT. The chain couples TRBV20-1 to TRBJ1-3, with D possibly TRBD1 on 5 matching bases. V lost 1 base, J lost 0 bases, and 7 bases lay in between. This CDR3 spans 14 amino acids. Per germline, CDR1 DFQATT and CDR2 SNEGSKA (reference sequence).